This T cell receptor (beta chain) appears in the sequencing data of a study of blood T cell repertoires in COVID-19. The wider study: The analysed material was cDNA or gDNA that came from T cells, B-cell-depleted T cells, or PBMCs.

The table came from immunoSEQ multiplex PCR; TCRdb's copy has only in-frame clones and leaves some out. Of about 220,000 clones in the sample, around 85% were seen once. The germline V gene has CDR1 MDHEN and CDR2 SYDVKM. The V end lost 6 bases, the J end lost 9 bases, and 12 bases lay between the germline ends. CDR3 size: 13 residues. This clone was detected only once. The sequenced sample was peripheral blood. The source of this sequence is a man aged 40-50 years with acute or convalescent COVID-19. J is TRBJ1-6 and V is TRBV28; TRBD1 is a possible D gene (6 bases). The CDR3 nucleotides are TGTGCCAGCAGCCTAACAGGGACTTCACCCCTCCACTTT. It is translated as CASSLTGTSPLHF.